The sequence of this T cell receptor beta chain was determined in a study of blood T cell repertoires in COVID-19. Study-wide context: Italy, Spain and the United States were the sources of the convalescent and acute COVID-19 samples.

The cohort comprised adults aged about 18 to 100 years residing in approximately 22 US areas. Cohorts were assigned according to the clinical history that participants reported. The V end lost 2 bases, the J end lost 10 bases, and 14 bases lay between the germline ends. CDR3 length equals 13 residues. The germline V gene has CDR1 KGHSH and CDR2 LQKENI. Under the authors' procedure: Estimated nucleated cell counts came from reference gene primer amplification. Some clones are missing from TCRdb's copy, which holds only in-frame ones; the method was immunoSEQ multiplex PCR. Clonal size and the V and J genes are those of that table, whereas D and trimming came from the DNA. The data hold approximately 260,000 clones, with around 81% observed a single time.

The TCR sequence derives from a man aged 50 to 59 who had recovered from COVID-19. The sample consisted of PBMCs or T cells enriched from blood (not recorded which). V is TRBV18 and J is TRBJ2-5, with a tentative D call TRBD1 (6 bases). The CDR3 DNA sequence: TGTGCCAGCTCACCATTAGTAGAGGGGGTCCAGTACTTC. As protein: CASSPLVEGVQYF.